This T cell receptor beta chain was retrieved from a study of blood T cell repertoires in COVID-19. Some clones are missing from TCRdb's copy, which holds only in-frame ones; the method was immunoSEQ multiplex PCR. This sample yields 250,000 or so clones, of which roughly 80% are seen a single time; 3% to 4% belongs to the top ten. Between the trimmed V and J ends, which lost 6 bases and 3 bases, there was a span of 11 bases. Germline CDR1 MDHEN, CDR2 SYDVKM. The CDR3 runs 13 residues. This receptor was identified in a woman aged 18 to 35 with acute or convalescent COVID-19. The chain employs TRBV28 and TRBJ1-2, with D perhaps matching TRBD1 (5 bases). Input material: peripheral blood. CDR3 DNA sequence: TGTGCCAGCAGCTCCACGACAGACTATGGCTACACCTTC. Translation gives CASSSTTDYGYTF.